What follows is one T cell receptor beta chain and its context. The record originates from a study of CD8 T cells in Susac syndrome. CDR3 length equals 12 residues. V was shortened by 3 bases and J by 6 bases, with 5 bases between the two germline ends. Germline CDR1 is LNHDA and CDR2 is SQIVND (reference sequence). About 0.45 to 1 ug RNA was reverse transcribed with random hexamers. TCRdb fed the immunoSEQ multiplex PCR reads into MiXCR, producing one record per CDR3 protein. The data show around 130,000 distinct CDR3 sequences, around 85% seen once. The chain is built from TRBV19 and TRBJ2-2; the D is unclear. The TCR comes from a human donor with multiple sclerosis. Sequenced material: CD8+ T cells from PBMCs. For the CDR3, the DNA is TGTGCCAGTAGTATCCCATCCGGGGAGCTGTTTTTT. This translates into CASSIPSGELFF.